Following are 2 T cell receptor beta chains from one sample sequenced in a study of OX40 agonist ivuxolimab in advanced cancers. TCRdb's table, derived via immunoSEQ multiplex PCR, lists solely in-frame clones and lacks some. The sample holds about 68,000 clones, roughly 90% seen once. This material consisted of CD4+ or CD8+ T cells sorted from blood, taken in a trial of the OX40 agonist ivuxolimab. The source is an adult with an advanced solid tumor such as melanoma, head and neck, liver or kidney cancer.

CDR3 sequence (DNA): TGTGCCAGCAGTGAGGTGGGCTGGGGGGGGTACGAGCAGTACTTC. Protein product: CASSEVGWGGYEQYF. V and J are TRBV6-1 and TRBJ2-7, with 7 bases fitting TRBD2. This CDR3 is built from 15 residues. V gave up 3 bases and J gave up 4 bases; unmatched junction bases: 9. CDR1 and CDR2 from the germline V gene are MNHNS and SASEGT.

V usage is TRBV28 and J usage is TRBJ1-2; D gene unclear. CDR3 length: 13 residues. The germline V and J ends were trimmed by 4 bases and 3 bases, with 9 bases remaining between them. The germline V gene encodes CDR1 MDHEN and CDR2 SYDVKM. CDR3 in DNA: TGTGCCAGCAGTTCTGGTTGGGACTATGGCTACACCTTC. It yields the protein CASSSGWDYGYTF.